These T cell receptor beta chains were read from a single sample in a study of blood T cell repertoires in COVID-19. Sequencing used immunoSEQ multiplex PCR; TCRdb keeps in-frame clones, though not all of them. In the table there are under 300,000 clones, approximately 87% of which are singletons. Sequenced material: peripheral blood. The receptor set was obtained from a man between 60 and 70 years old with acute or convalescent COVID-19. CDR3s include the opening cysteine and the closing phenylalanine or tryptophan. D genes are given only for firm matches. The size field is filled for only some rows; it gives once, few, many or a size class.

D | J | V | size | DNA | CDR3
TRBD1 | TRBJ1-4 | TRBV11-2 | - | TGTGCCAGCAGCTTAACATCGGAAGGGGGCTACAGTGAAAAACTGTTTTTT | CASSLTSEGGYSEKLFF
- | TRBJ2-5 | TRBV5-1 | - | TGCGCCAGCAGCCAAATGACAACGTACCAAGAGACCCAGTACTTC | CASSQMTTYQETQYF
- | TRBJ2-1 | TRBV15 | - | TGTGCCACCGCCATTTATCGCGGGTTCACACATGAGCAGTTCTTC | CATAIYRGFTHEQFF
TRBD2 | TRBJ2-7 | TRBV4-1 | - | TGCGCCAGCAGCCAAACGGGACTAGGGGATTACGAGCAGTACTTC | CASSQTGLGDYEQYF
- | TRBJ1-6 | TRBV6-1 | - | TGTGCCAGCAGTGAACGACGAGGAGTCTCAAGCTCCTATAATTCACCCCTCCACTTT | CASSERRGVSSSYNSPLHF
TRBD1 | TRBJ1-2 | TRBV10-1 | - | TGCGCCAGCAGACCGGGACAGGGCAACCTATTGTACCATGGCTACACCTTC | CASRPGQGNLLYHGYTF
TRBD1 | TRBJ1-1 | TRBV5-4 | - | TGTGCCAGCAGTACGAATCCGGGACAGGCCACCTCAATTCTTGACACTGAAGCTTTCTTT | CASSTNPGQATSILDTEAFF
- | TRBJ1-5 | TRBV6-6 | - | TGTGCCAGCAAAACCCCCCAGGGATACAGCAATCAGCCCCAGCATTTT | CASKTPQGYSNQPQHF
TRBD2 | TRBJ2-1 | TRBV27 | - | TGTGCCAGCAGTTCCCGGACTAGCGGGAGGTCCTACAATGAGCAGTTCTTC | CASSSRTSGRSYNEQFF
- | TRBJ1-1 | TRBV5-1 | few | TGCGCCAGCAGCTTGGTCCGCGGCGGGGAGGCTGAAGCTTTCTTT | CASSLVRGGEAEAFF
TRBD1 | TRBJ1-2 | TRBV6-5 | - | TGTGCCAGCAGTTACAGAGACAGGGGCTATGGCTACACCTTC | CASSYRDRGYGYTF
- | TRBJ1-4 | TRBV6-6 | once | TGTGCCAGCAGTTACTCAGGAGGGGCCGGGGAAAAACTGTTTTTT | CASSYSGGAGEKLFF
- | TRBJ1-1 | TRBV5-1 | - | TGCGCCAGCAGCATGACAGTGAACACTGAAGCTTTCTTT | CASSMTVNTEAFF
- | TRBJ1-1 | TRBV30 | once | TGTGCCTGGAGCCCGCGCGGGTTCCTGGGCACTGAAGCTTTCTTT | CAWSPRGFLGTEAFF
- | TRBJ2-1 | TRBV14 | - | TGTGCCAGCAGCCAAGATAGGATAGGGGGGGATGAGCAGTTCTTC | CASSQDRIGGDEQFF
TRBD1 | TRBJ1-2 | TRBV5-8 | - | TGTGCCAGCAGCTCCATCCGACAGGGTTTTAACTATGGCTACACCTTC | CASSSIRQGFNYGYTF
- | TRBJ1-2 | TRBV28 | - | TGTGCCAGCAGACTCCCCCGTGGGGGCAACTATGGCTACACCTTC | CASRLPRGGNYGYTF
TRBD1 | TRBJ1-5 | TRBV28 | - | TGTGCCAGCAGTTTTGGCAGGGGGAATCAGCCCCAGCATTTT | CASSFGRGNQPQHF
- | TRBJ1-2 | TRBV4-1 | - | TGCGCCAGCAGCCTGGCTCCCCCACCACAAAATGCCCATAGGGGCGGCTATGGCTACACCTTC | CASSLAPPPQNAHRGGYGYTF
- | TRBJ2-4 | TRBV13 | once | TGTGCCAGCAGCTTGTCCCGGGGCATTCAGTACTTC | CASSLSRGIQYF
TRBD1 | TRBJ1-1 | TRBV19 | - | TGTGCCAGTAGTACCCAAGGACAGGGGGACACTGAAGCTTTCTTT | CASSTQGQGDTEAFF
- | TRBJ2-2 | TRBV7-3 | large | TGTGCCAGCAGCTTAACAGGGGGCACCGGGGAGCTGTTTTTT | CASSLTGGTGELFF
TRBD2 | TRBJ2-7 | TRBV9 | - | TGTGCCAGCAGCGTAGAGGGCGGGGGAGAGCAGTACTTC | CASSVEGGGEQYF
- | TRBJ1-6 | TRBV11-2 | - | TGTGCCAGCAGCCCAAGCACAGGGAACCGTTCACCCCTCCACTTT | CASSPSTGNRSPLHF
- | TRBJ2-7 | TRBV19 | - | TGTGCCAGTAGTATAGGTCCAGGGTCCAACGAGCAGTACTTC | CASSIGPGSNEQYF
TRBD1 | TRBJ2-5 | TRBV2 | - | TGTGCCAGCAGACCCGGGACAGGGGGGACGGAGACCCAGTACTTC | CASRPGTGGTETQYF
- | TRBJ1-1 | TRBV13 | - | TGTGCCAGCAGCTTAGGGCAACAGCCGAACACTGAAGCTTTCTTT | CASSLGQQPNTEAFF
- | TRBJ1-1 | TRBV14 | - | TGTGCCAGCAGCCTCGCGCAGGGCACTGAAGCTTTCTTT | CASSLAQGTEAFF
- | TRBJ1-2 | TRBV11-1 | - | TGTGCCAGCAGCTCGAGACATGATAACTATGGCTACACCTTC | CASSSRHDNYGYTF
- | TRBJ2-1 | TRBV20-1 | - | TGCAGTGCTAGTAATCTAGAAAACAATGAGCAGTTCTTC | CSASNLENNEQFF
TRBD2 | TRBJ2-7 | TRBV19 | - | TGTGCCAGTACCCTAGCGGGATCCCACGAGCAGTACTTC | CASTLAGSHEQYF
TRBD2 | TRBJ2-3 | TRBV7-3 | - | TGTGCCAGCAGCTCGGGACTAGCGGGAGATGGAGATACGCAGTATTTT | CASSSGLAGDGDTQYF
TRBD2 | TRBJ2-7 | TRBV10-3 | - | TGTGCCATCAGTGACTCACAACTAGCGGCCTCCTCCTACGAGCAGTACTTC | CAISDSQLAASSYEQYF
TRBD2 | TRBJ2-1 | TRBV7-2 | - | TGTGCCAGCAGCTCCTTTCGGACTAGCGGAGTAGGGGGCAATGAGCAGTTCTTC | CASSSFRTSGVGGNEQFF
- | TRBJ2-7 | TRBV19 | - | TGTGCCAGCAACGACCCAGGAGGGCCCTACGAGCAGTACTTC | CASNDPGGPYEQYF
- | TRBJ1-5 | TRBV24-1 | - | TGTGCCACCAGTGATCCCAGGGATAGCAATCAGCCCCAGCATTTT | CATSDPRDSNQPQHF
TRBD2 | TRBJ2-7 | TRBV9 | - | TGTGCCAGCAGCCCGCAAGGACTAGGCAATGACGAGCAGTACTTC | CASSPQGLGNDEQYF
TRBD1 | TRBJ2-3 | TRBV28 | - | TGTGCCAGCACCGAGACCCCGACAGGGGCAACAGATACGCAGTATTTT | CASTETPTGATDTQYF
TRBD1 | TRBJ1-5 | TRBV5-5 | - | TGTGCCAGCAGCACAGAGGGTCCAGGGGGCGGGCAGCCCCAGCATTTT | CASSTEGPGGGQPQHF
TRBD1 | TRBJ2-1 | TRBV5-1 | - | TGCGCCAGCAGCTTGGCCGGGACAGGGGCCGTACTCAATGAGCAGTTCTTC | CASSLAGTGAVLNEQFF
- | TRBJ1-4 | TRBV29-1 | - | TGCAGCGTGGAATCCCCGAAAGGGGGAAATGAAAAACTGTTTTTT | CSVESPKGGNEKLFF
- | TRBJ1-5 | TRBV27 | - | TGTGCCAGCAGTTCCAGGGTCCAGAGCAATCAGCCCCAGCATTTT | CASSSRVQSNQPQHF
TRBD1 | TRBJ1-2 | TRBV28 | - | TGTGCCAGCAGCCCGACAGGGGAAATCTATGGCTACACCTTC | CASSPTGEIYGYTF
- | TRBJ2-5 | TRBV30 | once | TGTGCCTGGAACAGGGACGGTCGTCGGGGAGAGACCCAGTACTTC | CAWNRDGRRGETQYF
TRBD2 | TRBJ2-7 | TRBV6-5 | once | TGTGCCAGCAGTTACTGGCGGGAGACCTCCTACGAGCAGTACTTC | CASSYWRETSYEQYF
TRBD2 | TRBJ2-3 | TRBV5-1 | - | TGCGCCAGCAGCTTCACTAGCGGAAACCCACGGGGCACAGATACGCAGTATTTT | CASSFTSGNPRGTDTQYF
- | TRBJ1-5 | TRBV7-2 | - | TGTGCCAGCAGCTTATATTGGGGGACACCGAGCAATCAGCCCCAGCATTTT | CASSLYWGTPSNQPQHF
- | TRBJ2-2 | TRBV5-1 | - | TGCGCCAGCAGCCGAGAAGGACAGGGGGAGCTGTTTTTT | CASSREGQGELFF
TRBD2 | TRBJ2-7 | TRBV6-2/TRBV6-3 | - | TGTGCCAGCAGCCGACTAGCGGACTATAAAGGCGGCGAGCAGTACTTC | CASSRLADYKGGEQYF
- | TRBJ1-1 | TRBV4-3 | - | TGCGCCAGCAGCCAGGTCGGGGGAACTGAAGCTTTCTTT | CASSQVGGTEAFF
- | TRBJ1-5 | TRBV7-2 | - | TGTGCCAGCAGTTTAAATGGGCCCAGGCTCAATCAGCCCCAGCATTTT | CASSLNGPRLNQPQHF
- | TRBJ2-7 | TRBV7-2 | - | TGTGCCAGCAGCTTAGGAGGGAGTATCGGCGAGCAGTACTTC | CASSLGGSIGEQYF
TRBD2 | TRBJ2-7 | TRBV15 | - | TGTGCCACCAGCAGATCTAGCGGCCCATACGAGCAGTACTTC | CATSRSSGPYEQYF
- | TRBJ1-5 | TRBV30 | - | TGTGCCTGGAGCGGCGGACTCCAAAGCAATCAGCCCCAGCATTTT | CAWSGGLQSNQPQHF
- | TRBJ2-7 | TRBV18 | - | TGTGCCAGCTCACCACCGGCAGGGACACCCTACGAGCAGTACTTC | CASSPPAGTPYEQYF